The 25 T cell receptor beta chains below all came from one sample that was sequenced in a study of T-cell reconstitution after alpha-beta-depleted transplantation in children. Unique molecular identifiers were incorporated into the prepared TCRbeta library. TCRdb itself ran the PCR reads through MiXCR, one entry per CDR3 protein. The repertoire includes a few hundred thousand distinct CDR3 sequences, 43% of them detected once, and around 29% sits in the top ten. Sequences were derived from PBMCs, sampled before TCRalphabeta/CD19-depleted stem cell transplant. These receptors were collected from a girl between 2 and 10 years old with aplastic anemia, due to receive a stem cell transplant.

The DNA for the CDR3 is TGTGCCAGCCGACGTATCAGTGCGTGGGCCAACGTCCTGACTTTC. This encodes CASRRISAWANVLTF. The chain links TRBV28 to TRBJ2-6; D unresolved. The CDR3 extends over 15 amino acids. Trimming cost V 8 bases and J 5 bases, with 16 bases left between them. Germline loops: CDR1 MDHEN, CDR2 SYDVKM.

This clonotype has at least ten counts. The rearrangement uses TRBV20-1 and TRBJ1-6; no clear D. Between the trimmed V and J ends, which lost 1 base and 0 bases, there was a span of 10 bases. The germline V gene has CDR1 DFQATT and CDR2 SNEGSKA (reference sequence). The CDR3 is made up of 16 amino acids. The DNA of the CDR3 is TGCAGTGCTAGAGGGACCCAGAGCTCCTATAATTCACCCCTCCACTTT. It translates to CSARGTQSSYNSPLHF.

This clonotype was found many times. The chain links TRBV10-3 to TRBJ2-3; no firm D call. The germline V gene encodes CDR1 ENHRY and CDR2 SYGVKD. This CDR3 region has 18 residues. V lost 2 bases and J 2 bases, leaving 20 bases between the germline ends. The CDR3 DNA is TGTGCCATCAGTGAGAACCTACCCCCCAGCGTCTTCACAGATACGCAGTATTTT. Translation gives CAISENLPPSVFTDTQYF.

V is TRBV11-2 and J is TRBJ2-3; TRBD2 matches at 8 bases. V gave up 4 bases and J gave up 4 bases; unmatched junction bases: 16. Germline-derived CDR1 and CDR2 are SGHAT and FQNNGV. The CDR3 extends over 18 amino acids. CDR3 in DNA: TGTGCCAGCAGCTCCGAATTAGCGGGGTACCCTCACGCAGATACGCAGTATTTT. As protein: CASSSELAGYPHADTQYF.

This clonotype was observed at least ten times. The chain carries TRBV6-5 and TRBJ2-2; 8 nucleotides agree with TRBD1. J was trimmed by 5 bases and V by 2 bases; bases with no gene match: 10. Germline CDR1 MNHEY, CDR2 SVGAGI. CDR3 size: 17 residues. The CDR3 protein is CASSYPIDRGRTGELFF. The DNA for the CDR3 is TGTGCCAGCAGTTACCCCATAGACAGGGGCCGTACCGGGGAGCTGTTTTTT.

Ten or more counts support this clonotype. The chain is built from TRBV12-3 or TRBV12-4 and TRBJ1-5, with 7 bases matching TRBD1. V was clipped by 5 bases and J by 1 base; unmatched bases: 8. The CDR3 is 16 amino acids. CDR3 nucleotide sequence: TGTGCCAGCAGTGACCACAGGGGACGAAGCAATCAGCCCCAGCATTTT. Translated: CASSDHRGRSNQPQHF.

The chain recombines TRBV28 with TRBJ2-7; perhaps D is TRBD1 or TRBD2 (6 bases each). This CDR3 region has 14 residues. Between the trimmed V and J ends, which lost 4 bases and 2 bases, there was a span of 12 bases. Germline V gene sequence: CDR1 MDHEN, CDR2 SYDVKM. DNA of the CDR3: TGTGCCAGCAGTTGGGGGGCCCTTGCCTACGAGCAGTACTTC. It yields the protein CASSWGALAYEQYF.

V gene TRBV5-1 combines with J gene TRBJ1-3; a possible D gene is TRBD1 (5 bases). The V end lost 4 bases, the J end lost 0 bases, and 14 bases lay between the germline ends. This CDR3 spans 16 amino acids. The germline CDR1 and CDR2 sequences are SGHRS and YFSETQ. The CDR3 region has the DNA TGCGCCAGCAGCCCGGAGGGACGGAACTCTGGAAACACCATATATTTT. Its translation: CASSPEGRNSGNTIYF.

This clonotype showed up just a few times. The DNA of the CDR3 is TGCGCCAGCAGTCAATCGAAGGTTGGGGCAGGGGGCAATGAGCAGTTCTTC. Translation gives CASSQSKVGAGGNEQFF. This chain links TRBV23-1 with TRBJ2-1; 7 positions match TRBD1. TRBV23-1 is an ORF, and what it does is uncertain. After removal of 0 bases from V and 6 bases from J, the junction contained 11 bases not matched to a gene. The CDR3 spans 17 residues.

The V gene is TRBV5-1, the J gene TRBJ2-2; no reliable D call. Germline V gene data show CDR1 as SGHRS and CDR2 as YFSETQ. The V end was cut by 6 bases, the J end by 1 base, with 10 bases between. The CDR3 length is 14 residues. The chain's CDR3 is CASKPQMNTGELFF. In DNA form, the CDR3 reads TGCGCCAGCAAGCCTCAGATGAACACCGGGGAGCTGTTTTTT.

This clonotype has a handful of counts. The chain has TRBV4-2 and TRBJ2-3, with 10 positions matching TRBD1. CDR3 length: 16 amino acids. Germline trimming cut 4 bases from V and 2 bases from J; bases unmatched to any gene: 6. Germline V CDR1 and CDR2: LGHNA, YNFKEQ. The CDR3 region is CASSRKGTGATDTQYF. The CDR3 DNA is TGTGCCAGCAGCCGGAAAGGGACAGGGGCCACAGATACGCAGTATTTT.

The genes are TRBV29-1 and TRBJ2-1; D gene ambiguous. CDR3 length: 14 residues. V was cut by 4 bases and J by 0 bases, with 10 bases left in between. Germline CDR1 SQVTM, CDR2 ANQGSEA. This CDR3 is CSVAADRSYNEQFF. The CDR3 DNA reads as TGCAGCGTTGCGGCAGATCGCTCCTACAATGAGCAGTTCTTC.

This clonotype has ten or more counts. V is TRBV7-2 and J is TRBJ2-4; D may be TRBD2 (6 bases). This CDR3 contains 17 residues. The V end was cut by 2 bases, the J end by 0 bases, with 14 bases between. CDR1 is SGHTA, CDR2 FQGNSA, per germline. Here the CDR3 reads CASSLRGGQLAKNIQYF. For the CDR3, the DNA is TGTGCCAGCAGCTTAAGAGGAGGGCAACTAGCCAAAAACATTCAGTACTTC.

The CDR3 bases are TGCAGTGCTAGATCGTGGGAGACCTCCTACAATGAGCAGTTCTTC. This codes for CSARSWETSYNEQFF. The chain couples TRBV20-1 to TRBJ2-1; a weak D match, TRBD2 (5 bases). The CDR3 contains 15 residues. Germline lookup yields CDR1 DFQATT and CDR2 SNEGSKA (reference sequence). Trimming removed 2 bases at V and 0 bases at J, with 11 bases between.

V usage is TRBV7-9 and J usage is TRBJ2-7; 7 bases line up with TRBD1. The CDR3 loop spans 15 amino acids. Germline V gene lookup returns CDR1 SEHNR and CDR2 FQNEAQ (reference sequence). Unmatched junction bases numbered 9, after V lost 3 bases and J lost 4 bases. DNA for the CDR3: TGTGCCAGCAGCTTCCGAATTGGGACAGAATACGAGCAGTACTTC. This encodes CASSFRIGTEYEQYF. Combining the CDR3 with reference TRBV7-9 and TRBJ2-7 gives the whole variable domain DTGVSQNPRHKITKRGQNVTFRCDPISEHNRLYWYRQTLGQGPEFLTYFQNEAQLEKSRLLSDRFSAERPKGSFSTLEIQRTEQGDSAMYLCASSFRIGTEYEQYFGPGTRLTVT.

The genes are TRBV9 and TRBJ2-4; D is tentatively TRBD1 or TRBD2 (5 bases each). V lost 0 bases, J lost 3 bases, and 10 bases lay in between. Per the germline V gene, CDR1 is SGDLS and CDR2 is YYNGEE. The length of the CDR3 is 15 residues. The CDR3 is CASSVGGQGKNIQYF. The CDR3 nucleotides read TGTGCCAGCAGCGTAGGAGGGCAGGGCAAAAACATTCAGTACTTC.

The V call is TRBV5-1, the J call TRBJ2-3, with D unclear. V was cut by 3 bases and J by 2 bases, with 16 bases left in between. The germline V gene encodes CDR1 SGHRS and CDR2 YFSETQ. CDR3 size: 16 residues. CDR3 amino acids: CASSSLSGAYTDTQYF. CDR3 bases: TGCGCCAGCAGCTCCCTCTCGGGCGCTTACACAGATACGCAGTATTTT.

J is TRBJ2-2 and V is TRBV20-1; D is unresolved. The ends were cut back, 3 bases at V and 7 bases at J, with 9 bases in the middle. CDR3 length: 12 residues. Germline V gene data show CDR1 as DFQATT and CDR2 as SNEGSKA (reference sequence). CDR3 coding DNA: TGCAGTGCTAGGTTTATTGGCGGGGAGCTGTTTTTT. This encodes CSARFIGGELFF.

A note on this clonotype: A much larger clone lies a single base off, so this may be a read error. V gene TRBV5-1 combines with J gene TRBJ2-7, with TRBD2 matching over 8 bases. The CDR3 totals 15 residues. Germline assignment: CDR1 SGHRS and CDR2 YFSETQ. CDR3 in amino acids: CGSSLGSGSHHEQYF. The CDR3 bases are TGCGGCAGCAGCTTGGGGAGCGGGAGTCACCACGAGCAGTACTTC.

The table lists this clonotype with many counts. The V call is TRBV20-1, the J call TRBJ2-3; TRBD1 might be the D (5 bases). The germline V gene encodes CDR1 DFQATT and CDR2 SNEGSKA (reference sequence). The germline V and J ends were trimmed by 5 bases and 2 bases, with 8 bases remaining between them. CDR3 length: 12 residues. The CDR3 spells CSAPGNTDTQYF. The DNA for the CDR3 is TGCAGTGCTCCAGGGAACACAGATACGCAGTATTTT.

J is TRBJ2-3 and V is TRBV7-2; no clear D gene. Germline-derived CDR1 and CDR2 are SGHTA and FQGNSA. Between the trimmed V and J ends, which lost 3 bases and 3 bases, there was a span of 13 bases. The CDR3 consists of 15 residues. CDR3 sequence: CASSFQRLQTDTQYF. The DNA for the CDR3 is TGTGCCAGCAGCTTTCAGAGGCTTCAGACAGATACGCAGTATTTT.

In this sample, this clonotype turned up a few times. The chain links TRBV6-2 or TRBV6-3 to TRBJ1-6; 12 nucleotides agree with TRBD1. The V gene end was trimmed by 2 bases and the J gene end by 0 bases; junction bases not matched to a gene: 8. CDR1 and CDR2 from the germline V gene are MNHEY and SVGEGT. The length of the CDR3 is 20 residues. For the CDR3, the DNA is TGTGCCAGCAGTTACACCGGGACAGGGGGCTCGAGCTCCTATAATTCACCCCTCCACTTT. Translated: CASSYTGTGGSSSYNSPLHF.

This clonotype was counted a few times. V usage is TRBV20-1 and J usage is TRBJ2-7; 7 bases are shared with TRBD2. The J segment lost 7 bases and the V segment lost 1 base, leaving 10 bases of the junction unmatched. In germline, CDR1 is DFQATT, CDR2 SNEGSKA (reference sequence). This CDR3 has 14 residues. The CDR3: CSARGLAGEREQYF. The DNA of the CDR3 is TGCAGTGCTAGAGGCTTGGCGGGAGAGCGAGAGCAGTACTTC.

CDR3 sequence reads: CASSLGTGWNSPLHF. The CDR3, as DNA: TGTGCCAGCAGTTTGGGGACAGGGTGGAATTCACCCCTCCACTTT. The J gene is TRBJ1-6, the V gene TRBV12-3 or TRBV12-4; 9 positions agree with TRBD1. The CDR3 has 15 residues. Germline trimming cut 3 bases from V and 7 bases from J; bases unmatched to any gene: 4.

The V gene is TRBV6-1, the J gene TRBJ1-1; D gene uncertain. The CDR3 spans 13 residues. V lost 6 bases and J lost 1, with 9 bases in between. The germline CDR1 and CDR2 sequences are MNHNS and SASEGT. The CDR3, as DNA: TGTGCCAGCAGGAAATCACCGAACACTGAAGCTTTCTTT. Encoded protein: CASRKSPNTEAFF.